This record concerns one T cell receptor beta chain sequence. The CDR3 has 13 residues. The V end lost 1 base, the J end lost 8 bases, and 11 bases lay between the germline ends. Per germline, CDR1 LGHNA and CDR2 YNFKEQ. This specimen belongs to a study of blood T cell repertoires in COVID-19. Sequencing used immunoSEQ multiplex PCR; TCRdb keeps in-frame clones, though not all of them. The sample lists over 55,000 clones, 84% occurring once. Sequences were obtained from peripheral blood. The sequence was collected from a man aged 45 to 65 with active COVID-19. The rearrangement links TRBV4-2 to TRBJ1-2; D is perhaps TRBD1 (5 bases). CDR3 loop: CASSQVAGWGYTF. The CDR3 DNA reads as TGTGCCAGCAGCCAAGTGGCAGGGTGGGGCTACACCTTC.